This entry concerns a single T cell receptor beta chain. These data come from a study of blood T cell repertoires in COVID-19. CDR1 is SGHAT and CDR2 is FQNNGV in the germline V gene. The V gene end was trimmed by 1 base and the J gene end by 1 base; junction bases not matched to a gene: 4. This CDR3 contains 16 residues. TCRdb keeps only in-frame clones here, not all; method: immunoSEQ multiplex PCR. Here the sample spans approximately 61,000 clones, approximately 86% being singletons. Input material: peripheral blood. The chain couples TRBV11-2 to TRBJ1-1, with TRBD1 matching over 9 bases. The sequence derives from a human donor in a cohort sampled during active COVID-19. The CDR3 bases are TGTGCCAGCAGCTTAGGCCCACAGGGGGCGAACACTGAAGCTTTCTTT. The encoded protein is CASSLGPQGANTEAFF.